The table lists the clone carrying this TCR beta chain with many counts. The sample comes from a study of identical twins. Germline CDR1 is DFQATT and CDR2 is SNEGSKA (reference sequence). V gave up 1 base and J gave up 3 bases; unmatched junction bases: 4. The CDR3 contains 16 residues. From the 5' RACE reads, TCRdb called clonotypes with MiXCR, one entry per CDR3 protein. Found here are about 220,000 distinct CDR3 sequences, 6% to 8.5% of them singletons; the top ten hold over 5%. This sample was shared with a second study, whose subject was yellow fever vaccine responses in identical twins.

Sequencing was carried out using CD8+ T cells sorted from blood. This chain uses TRBV20-1 with TRBJ1-6, with TRBD1 identical over 9 bases. The clonotype was recovered from a woman aged 18-29 years in good health. This CDR3 reads CSARVRDRDYNSPLHF. CDR3 coding DNA: TGCAGTGCTAGAGTTCGGGACAGGGACTATAATTCACCCCTCCACTTT.